This entry concerns a single T cell receptor (beta chain). Its antigen remains unidentified. Version v3.0 of the immunoSEQ assay ran at survey level. For each individual sample, sequencing targeted roughly 35,000-55,000 T-cell genomes. The assay was immunoSEQ multiplex PCR, and TCRdb's table has in-frame clones only and misses some. The sample records 20,000 to 25,000 clones, around 90% being singletons. Cryopreserved PBMC numbered about 1-10 million per sample before DNA extraction. The record originates from a study of long-term antiretroviral therapy in people with HIV. Trimming took off 3 bases at V and 5 bases at J, with 7 bases between the two ends. The germline V gene encodes CDR1 DFQATT and CDR2 SNEGSKA (reference sequence). This CDR3 region has 11 residues. Study observations and caveats: Collection of the blood, which took place between the mid-2000s and the late 2010s, possibly occurred under older ART regimens. Investigators report no available data on ART adherence, viral resistance or therapy changes.

Sequenced material: unsorted PBMCs, taken 0.2 years before starting antiretroviral therapy. V and J are TRBV20-1 and TRBJ1-1; no clear D. The sequence was collected from a man aged 18 to 30 with HIV. The CDR3: CSASRGTEAFF. In DNA form, the CDR3 reads TGCAGTGCTAGCCGGGGTACTGAAGCTTTCTTT.